The clone carrying this TCR beta chain was observed at least ten times. The record originates from a study of T cells in Graves' hyperthyroidism and ophthalmopathy. Amplification of TCR beta CDR3 regions was performed using RNA transcripts as template. The primer set for the first-round RT-PCR of the TCR CDR3 was HTBI. TCRdb fed the multiplex PCR reads into MiXCR, producing one record per CDR3 protein. This sample has 620,000 or so distinct CDR3 sequences, with roughly 14% found just once. The TCR was taken from a woman aged 45-60 years with Graves' ophthalmopathy. The specimen sequenced was blood.

The CDR3 coding sequence is TGCAGCGGCCAGGGGGCTTGGAACACTGAAGCTTTCTTT. It yields the protein CSGQGAWNTEAFF. V is TRBV29-1 and J is TRBJ1-1; TRBD1 agrees at 8 bases. Germline-derived CDR1 and CDR2 are SQVTM and ANQGSEA. V shed 7 bases and J 1 base; nucleotides not matched to a gene: 5. This CDR3 is built from 13 residues.